Shown below are 6 T cell receptor beta chains from a single sample sequenced in a study of blood T cell repertoires in COVID-19. Sequencing was performed with immunoSEQ multiplex PCR; in TCRdb, only in-frame clones are kept and a portion is missing. The sample yields more than 85,000 clones, approximately 81% seen once. The sequencing input was peripheral blood. The receptors were gathered from a man older than 75 with active or convalescent COVID-19.

The V and J genes are TRBV14 and TRBJ1-6, with a tentative D call TRBD1 (6 bases). Trimming removed 10 bases at V and 4 bases at J, with 11 bases between. This CDR3 comprises 13 residues. The germline V gene has CDR1 SGHDN and CDR2 FVKESK. CDR3 DNA: TGTGCCACCAAGGGGGGGTATAATTCACCCCTCCACTTT. Translation gives CATKGGYNSPLHF. Full variable domain (remainder filled in from reference TRBV14 and TRBJ1-6): EAGVTQFPSHSVIEKGQTVTLRCDPISGHDNLYWYRRVMGKEIKFLLHFVKESKQDESGMPNNRFLAERTGGTYSTLKVQPAELEDSGVYFCATKGGYNSPLHFGNGTRLTVT.

The J gene is TRBJ1-5, the V gene TRBV23-1; the D gene is possibly TRBD1 (5 bases). TRBV23-1 has ORF status, its function being uncertain. Trimming took 8 bases from V and 2 from J, leaving 16 bases between them. CDR3 size: 15 residues. Here the CDR3 reads CASPTGGVRNQPQHF. The CDR3 DNA reads TGCGCCAGCCCGACGGGGGGGGTACGCAATCAGCCCCAGCATTTT.

The chain carries TRBV19 and TRBJ2-3; 16 bases are shared with TRBD2. CDR3 length: 15 amino acids. CDR1 and CDR2 from the germline V gene are LNHDA and SQIVND (reference sequence). The V segment lost 7 bases and the J segment 6 bases; nucleotides outside the gene matches: 4. CDR3 sequence (DNA): TGTGCCAGTACCGGGACTAGCGGGGGGGCCGATACGCAGTATTTT. Its translation is CASTGTSGGADTQYF.

A single count supports this clone. The chain carries TRBV27 and TRBJ1-3; TRBD1 agrees at 9 bases. The V and J ends lost 2 bases and 1 base, in that order; junction bases with no gene match: 3. Germline CDR1 is MNHEY and CDR2 is SMNVEV (reference sequence). The CDR3 consists of 16 residues. The CDR3 region is CASSLEGQGSGNTIYF. Written as DNA, the CDR3 is TGTGCCAGCAGTTTAGAGGGACAGGGTTCTGGAAACACCATATATTTT.

The chain combines TRBV27 with TRBJ2-5; 7 bases align to TRBD1. This CDR3 has 17 residues. V shed 1 base and J 1 base; nucleotides not matched to a gene: 9. Germline loops: CDR1 MNHEY, CDR2 SMNVEV (reference sequence). CDR3 sequence (DNA): TGTGCCAGCAGTTTATTTTCGGACAGGCCGTTCCAAGAGACCCAGTACTTC. Translated: CASSLFSDRPFQETQYF.

This clone showed up just once. This chain links TRBV2 with TRBJ1-1; 8 nucleotides agree with TRBD1. The germline gives CDR1 SNHLY, CDR2 FYNNEI. The junction had 9 bases not matched to a gene; V was cut back by 6 bases and J by 6 bases. This CDR3 has 14 amino acids. CDR3 amino acids: CASRATGVSAEAFF. The DNA of the CDR3 is TGTGCCAGCAGGGCGACAGGGGTTAGCGCTGAAGCTTTCTTT.